This TCR beta chain was obtained from a study of blood T cells in healthy people across ages. Germline CDR1 and CDR2: MNHEY and SVGAGI. The length of the CDR3 is 14 residues. Study-level findings and limits: Across samples, TCR beta diversity tracked strongly with naive T cell percentage. Long-lived donors carried more naive CD4+ cells and greater diversity than aged donors.

With a J-beta primer mix and a sample-barcoded 5' primer, a second PCR ran about 7 to 11 cycles. TCRdb itself ran the 5' RACE reads through MiXCR, one entry per CDR3 protein. Here the sample spans hundreds of thousands of distinct CDR3 sequences, less than 35% being singletons. Remarks on this clonotype: As yet, its antigen is unknown. At one of its ends the junction is not consistent with the germline gene, which may arise from a read error.

The chain links TRBV6-5 to TRBJ2-5; 11 bases match TRBD1. The source of this sequence is a woman older than 75 in good health. Sequenced sample: blood. CDR3 protein: CASRRTGGRETRYF. The CDR3 DNA sequence: TGTGCCAGCAGACGGACAGGGGGCCGAGAGACCCGGTACTTC.